The text below deals with one TCR beta chain. Method: immunoSEQ multiplex PCR; TCRdb's copy keeps in-frame clones and lacks some. The sample carries approximately 45,000 clones, roughly 90% recorded once. This sample was included in a study of blood T cell repertoires in COVID-19. Germline assignment: CDR1 MRHNA and CDR2 SNTAGT. Trimming shortened V by 6 bases and J by 7 bases, and 12 bases separated the two germline ends. The CDR3 loop spans 12 amino acids. The specimen sequenced was peripheral blood. The chain combines TRBV6-4 with TRBJ1-1; D is perhaps TRBD1 (6 bases). The source of this sequence is a human donor in a cohort sampled during active COVID-19. The CDR3: CASRQGQGEAFF. In DNA form, the CDR3 reads TGTGCCAGCAGACAGGGCCAGGGTGAAGCTTTCTTT.